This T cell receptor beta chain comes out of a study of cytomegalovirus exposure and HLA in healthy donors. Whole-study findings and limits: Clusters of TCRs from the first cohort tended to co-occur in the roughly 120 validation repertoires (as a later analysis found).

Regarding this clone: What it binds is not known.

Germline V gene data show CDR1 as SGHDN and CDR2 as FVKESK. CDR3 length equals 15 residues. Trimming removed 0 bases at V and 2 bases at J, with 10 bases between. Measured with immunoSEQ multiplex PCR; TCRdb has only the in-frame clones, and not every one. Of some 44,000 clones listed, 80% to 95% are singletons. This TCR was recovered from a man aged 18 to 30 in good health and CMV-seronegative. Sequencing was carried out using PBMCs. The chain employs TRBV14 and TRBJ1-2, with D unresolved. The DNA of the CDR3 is TGTGCCAGCAGCCAAGATCCGATCAGGAACTATGGCTACACCTTC. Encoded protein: CASSQDPIRNYGYTF.